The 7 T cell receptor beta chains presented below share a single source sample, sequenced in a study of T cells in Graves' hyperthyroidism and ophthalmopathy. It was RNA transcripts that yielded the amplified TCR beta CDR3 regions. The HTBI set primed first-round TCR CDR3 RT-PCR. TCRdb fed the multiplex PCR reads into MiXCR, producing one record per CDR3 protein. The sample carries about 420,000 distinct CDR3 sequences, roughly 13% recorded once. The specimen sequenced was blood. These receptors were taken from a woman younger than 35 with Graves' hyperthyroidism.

CDR3 residues: CASSLFSGSNEQYF. The CDR3 region has the DNA TGTGCCAGCAGCTTATTTAGCGGGAGTAACGAGCAGTACTTC. V and J are TRBV7-6 and TRBJ2-7; the match to TRBD2 covers 9 bases. The junction had 4 bases not matched to a gene; V was cut back by 2 bases and J by 5 bases. The germline V gene encodes CDR1 SGHVS and CDR2 FNYEAQ. CDR3 length equals 14 residues.

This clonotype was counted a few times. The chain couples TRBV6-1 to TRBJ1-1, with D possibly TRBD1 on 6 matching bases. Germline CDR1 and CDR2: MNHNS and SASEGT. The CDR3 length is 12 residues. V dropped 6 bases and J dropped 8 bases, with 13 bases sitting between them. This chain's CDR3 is CASRLRTDEAFF. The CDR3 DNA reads TGTGCCAGCAGGCTAAGGACAGACGAAGCTTTCTTT.

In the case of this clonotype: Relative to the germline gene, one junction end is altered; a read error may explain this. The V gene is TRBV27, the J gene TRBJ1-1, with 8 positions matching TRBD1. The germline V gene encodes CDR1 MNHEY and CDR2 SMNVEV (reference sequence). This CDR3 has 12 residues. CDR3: CASSDRGTEASF. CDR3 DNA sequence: TGTGCCAGCAGCGACAGGGGAACTGAAGCTTCCTTT.

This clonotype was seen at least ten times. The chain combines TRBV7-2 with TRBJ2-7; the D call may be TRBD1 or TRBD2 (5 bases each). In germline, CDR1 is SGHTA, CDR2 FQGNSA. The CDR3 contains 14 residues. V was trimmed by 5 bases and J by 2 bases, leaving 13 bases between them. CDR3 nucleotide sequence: TGTGCCAGCAGCGCAAGGGACGGCCCCTACGAGCAGTACTTC. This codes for CASSARDGPYEQYF.

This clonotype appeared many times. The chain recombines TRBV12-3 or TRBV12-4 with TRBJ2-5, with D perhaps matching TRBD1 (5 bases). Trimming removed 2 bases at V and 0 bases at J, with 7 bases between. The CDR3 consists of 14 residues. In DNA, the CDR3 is TGTGCCAGCAGTTTAATCAGGGACCAAGAGACCCAGTACTTC. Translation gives CASSLIRDQETQYF.

The CDR3: CSARGLAGGTETQYF. CDR3 bases: TGCAGTGCTAGGGGACTAGCGGGAGGGACCGAGACCCAGTACTTC. This chain uses TRBV20-1 with TRBJ2-5, with 16 nucleotides matching TRBD2. Germline V gives CDR1 DFQATT, CDR2 SNEGSKA (reference sequence). V was pared by 3 bases and J by 5 bases, with 3 bases of the junction left unmatched. There are 15 residues in the CDR3.

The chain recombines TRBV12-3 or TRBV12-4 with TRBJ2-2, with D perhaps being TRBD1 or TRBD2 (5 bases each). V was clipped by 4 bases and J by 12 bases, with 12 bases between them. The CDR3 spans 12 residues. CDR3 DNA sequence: TGTGCCAGCAGTTCATCCGGGACGAAGCTGTTTTTT. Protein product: CASSSSGTKLFF.